This record covers a single TCR beta chain. Its antigen remains undetermined. No per-base quality is available; no much larger clone lies one base away. Trimming removed 8 bases from V and 0 bases from J, leaving 10 bases between the germline ends. Via the germline V gene, CDR1 is SNHLY and CDR2 FYNNEI. The cysteine opens and the phenylalanine closes a CDR3 of 13 amino acids. CDR3 DNA only is kept here, 39 bases in frame from base 1. The entry originates in a study of blood T cell repertoires in COVID-19 (dated by TCRdb to the early 2020s). Study-level background: The collaborator samples originated in the United States, Italy and Spain and spanned the acute and convalescent phases of COVID-19. The prospective study material was composed of cDNA or gDNA derived from T cells, B-cell-depleted T cells, or PBMCs. Subjects who had been exposed to COVID-19, were actively infected with it, or had recovered from it provided the deeply sampled blood TCRbeta repertoires that made up the dataset. The repertoires were made available in a free public database intended to serve as a resource for research on the immune response to SARS-CoV-2. Samples came from the ongoing ImmuneRACE study (first 160 participants) plus 1,254 subjects from 6 global collaborators. A de-identified subject ID, COVID-19 status, age in years and sex were almost always included in the sample metadata. Where available, HLA class I and class II types were taken from metadata supplied by the sample provider and were not determined by assay-based typing.

The research as a whole found: Clinical and demographic metadata were provided uncurated, with the amount varying by source and participant.

TCRbeta CDR3 regions were amplified from genomic DNA using the immunoSEQ Assay, a bias-controlled multiplex PCR. On the authors' methods: Within the assay, amplification of reference gene primers was used to estimate how many nucleated cells each sample contained. Sequence reads were collapsed and filtered to measure the absolute abundance of every unique TCRbeta CDR3 rearrangement. For each sample, productive Simpson clonality was calculated as the square root of Simpson's diversity index over productive rearrangements. The source is immuneACCESS, and TCRdb retained only in-frame sequences with V and J called. Part of the clones is not carried over; for the studies checked, unresolved V genes explain less than half of this, and the remainder is unexplained. The V and J calls and clone size are taken from that table; D and trimming were inferred from the DNA. The sample contains about 270,000 clones, approximately 91% of them found a single time. In total, the top ten clones hold approximately 2.5% of the sample.

Participants in the prospective study were aged about 18 to 95 years, lived in 24 United States geographic areas, and enrolled through a virtual design. To assign participants to cohorts, the prospective study relied on clinical history that participants themselves reported in a screening survey and a study questionnaire. In the prospective study, whole blood, serum and a nasopharyngeal or oropharyngeal swab were collected from each participant by mobile phlebotomists. Over an approximately two-month period, participants in the prospective study had the option of providing additional blood draws and questionnaires. Before DNA extraction, blood samples from the prospective study were shipped at room temperature or frozen.

The source is a woman aged 40 to 50 with acute COVID-19. The rearranged segments are TRBV2 and TRBJ2-5; the best D guess is TRBD1, with 6 bases matching. Specimen: PBMCs or T cells enriched from blood (not recorded which). The CDR3 corresponds to CASGRDNQETQYF. The nucleotide sequence is TGTGCCAGCGGCCGGGACAACCAAGAGACCCAGTACTTC.